This T cell receptor (beta chain) was identified during a study of T cell responses to AZD1222 COVID-19 vaccine. Background on the study: Analysis merged second doses at about 4 or about 12 weeks. Notes on the study in general: The repertoires were collected only after the peak T cell response.

Libraries were prepared by immunoSEQ multiplex PCR; TCRdb keeps only in-frame clonotypes and omits some of them. The sample has about 120,000 clones, about nine tenths seen once. Comments on this clone: The antigen remains undetermined.

Here the sequenced sample was peripheral blood, taken on day 0 of AZD1222 vaccination. The sequence was collected from an adult in good health.

The CDR3 sequence: CASSEAPRGTGELFF. CDR3 in DNA: TGTGCCAGCAGTGAAGCCCCCAGGGGGACCGGGGAGCTGTTTTTT. The rearrangement links TRBV2 to TRBJ2-2, with 7 positions matching TRBD1. This CDR3 has 15 residues. With V trimmed by 0 bases and J by 5 bases, 3 bases remained unmatched. Germline V lookup: CDR1 SNHLY, CDR2 FYNNEI.